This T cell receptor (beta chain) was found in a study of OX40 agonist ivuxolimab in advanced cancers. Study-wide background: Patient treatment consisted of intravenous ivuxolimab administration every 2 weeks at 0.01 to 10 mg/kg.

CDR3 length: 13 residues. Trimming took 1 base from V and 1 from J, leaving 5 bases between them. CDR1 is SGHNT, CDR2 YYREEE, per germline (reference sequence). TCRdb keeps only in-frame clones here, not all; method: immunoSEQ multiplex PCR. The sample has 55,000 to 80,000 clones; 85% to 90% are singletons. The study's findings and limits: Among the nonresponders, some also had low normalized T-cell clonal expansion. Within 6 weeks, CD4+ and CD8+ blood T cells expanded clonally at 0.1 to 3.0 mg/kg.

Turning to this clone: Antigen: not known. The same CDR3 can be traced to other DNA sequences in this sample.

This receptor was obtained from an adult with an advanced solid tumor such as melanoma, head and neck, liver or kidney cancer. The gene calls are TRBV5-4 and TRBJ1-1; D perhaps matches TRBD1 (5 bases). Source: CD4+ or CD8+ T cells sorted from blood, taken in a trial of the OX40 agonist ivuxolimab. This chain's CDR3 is CASSLTGNTEAFF. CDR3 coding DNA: TGTGCCAGCAGCTTGACAGGGAACACTGAAGCTTTCTTT.